In its sample, the clone carrying this T cell receptor (beta chain) was seen a few times. The data were taken from a study of cytomegalovirus exposure and HLA in healthy donors. The germline gives CDR1 SGDLS, CDR2 YYNGEE. The CDR3 length is 14 residues. V lost 3 bases and J 4 bases, leaving 13 bases between the germline ends. Use of 60 Vbeta and 13 Jbeta primers characterized the PCR. Produced via immunoSEQ multiplex PCR; TCRdb's table is partial and in-frame only. The profile shows about 130,000 clones, over 9.5% of them singletons. This sequence was found in a woman under 30 in good health and CMV-seropositive. J is TRBJ1-1 and V is TRBV9; the D gene is possibly TRBD1 (6 bases). Material for sequencing was PBMCs. The CDR3 nucleotides read TGTGCCAGCAGCGCACCAGACAGGAGCACTGAAGCTTTCTTT. This translates into CASSAPDRSTEAFF.